This T cell receptor (beta chain) was sequenced in a study of graft-versus-host responses after intestinal transplantation. The wider study: Each patient got anti-thymocyte globulin induction, then tacrolimus and steroids for roughly 3 years.

The CDR3 has 16 residues. Trimming left V 3 bases short and J 5 bases short, with 19 bases between. Germline CDR1 is MNHEY and CDR2 is SMNVEV (reference sequence). Comments on this clone: Its antigen is still unknown.

Produced via immunoSEQ multiplex PCR; TCRdb's table is partial and in-frame only. In the table there are about 50,000 clones, nearly 95% of which are singletons. Specimen: unstimulated CD4+ T cells sorted from spleen or lymph node cells, collected before transplant. The rearrangement uses TRBV27 and TRBJ2-5, with unresolved D. The receptor's source is a human donor who was the organ donor for an intestinal transplant. CDR3: CASSFSSSLPGETQYF. The CDR3 coding sequence is TGTGCCAGCAGTTTCTCCAGCAGTTTACCCGGGGAGACCCAGTACTTC.